This TCR beta chain appears in the sequencing data of a study of cytomegalovirus exposure and HLA in healthy donors. This PCR relied on a set of 60 Vbeta primers and 13 Jbeta primers. Only in-frame clones appear in the TCRdb table, and some are missing; sequencing was by immunoSEQ multiplex PCR. The sample includes 60,000 to 80,000 clones, approximately 82% of them seen just once. The CDR3 totals 15 residues. The ends were cut back, 6 bases at V and 2 bases at J, with 16 bases in the middle. CDR1 MDHEN and CDR2 SYDVKM come from the germline V gene. This chain links TRBV28 with TRBJ1-1; D possibly corresponds to TRBD1 (6 bases). The sequenced sample was PBMCs. The source of this sequence is a girl aged 10 to 17 in good health and CMV-seropositive. The CDR3 DNA reads TGTGCCAGCAGCCCTACCAGGGGAATAAACACTGAAGCTTTCTTT. Translation gives CASSPTRGINTEAFF.